This T cell receptor beta chain comes out of a study of cytomegalovirus exposure and HLA in healthy donors. The overall study: Early release data held around 82 million unique TCRs from HLA-typed donors.

It was with 60 Vbeta and 13 Jbeta primers that the PCR ran. The assay was immunoSEQ multiplex PCR, and TCRdb's table has in-frame clones only and misses some. Here the sample spans around 200,000 clones, around 86% being singletons. This clone was recorded a few times. What it binds is not known. General study results and limits: Researchers reported in a later analysis that a missense DCLRE1C variant was tied to TCR beta V- and J-gene trimming. Later analysis placed DRB1 highest and HLA-C lowest in TCR association rates, which differed by HLA locus.

Germline loops: CDR1 MDHEN, CDR2 SYDVKM. Deletions cut 7 bases from V and 6 bases from J, with 16 bases between. The CDR3 spans 14 residues. The sequence derives from a man in his fifties in good health and CMV-seronegative. The rearrangement uses TRBV28 and TRBJ1-5; a weak D match, TRBD1 (6 bases). The sample consisted of PBMCs. In DNA, the CDR3 is TGTGCCAGCACCCCGACACAGGGTTCTCAGCCCCAGCATTTT. Translated: CASTPTQGSQPQHF.